The T cell receptor (beta chain) described here comes from a study of blood T cell repertoires in COVID-19. Study-level information: T cells, B-cell-depleted T cells, or PBMCs supplied cDNA or gDNA.

The CDR3 runs to 20 residues. The germline V and J ends were trimmed by 0 bases and 0 bases, with 21 bases remaining between them. CDR1 MGHRA and CDR2 YSYEKL come from the germline V gene. Assay: immunoSEQ multiplex PCR; the TCRdb copy retains only in-frame clones and omits some. Among hundreds of thousands of clones listed, around 86% were seen once. The rearrangement links TRBV4-1 to TRBJ1-5; D may be TRBD1 (6 bases). Sequencing used peripheral blood. This clonotype was sampled from a woman aged 25 to 39 who had recovered from COVID-19. The CDR3 spells CASSQDGDITTLPSNQPQHF. DNA of the CDR3: TGCGCCAGCAGCCAAGATGGGGACATCACGACTCTTCCTAGCAATCAGCCCCAGCATTTT.